One and the same sample provided the 13 T cell receptor beta chains below, sequenced in a study of cytomegalovirus exposure and HLA in healthy donors. The PCR employed 60 Vbeta primers together with 13 Jbeta primers. Libraries were prepared by immunoSEQ multiplex PCR; TCRdb keeps only in-frame clonotypes and omits some of them. The sample includes approximately 99,000 clones, 81% of them seen just once. Sequencing used PBMCs. The receptor source for this set is a man aged 35-49 years in good health and CMV-seropositive.

The CDR3 sequence: CASSVGHFSGANVLTF. DNA for the CDR3: TGTGCCAGCAGCGTAGGTCACTTCTCTGGGGCCAACGTCCTGACTTTC. The V call is TRBV9, the J call TRBJ2-6; no clear D gene. This CDR3 comprises 16 residues. The germline V gene has CDR1 SGDLS and CDR2 YYNGEE. V gave up 0 bases and J gave up 0 bases, with 7 bases separating them.

CDR3 nucleotide sequence: TGTGCCAGCAGTGGAGGGACAGGCGATACTTCTAACTATGGCTACACCTTC. This encodes CASSGGTGDTSNYGYTF. The chain has TRBV2 and TRBJ1-2; 8 positions agree with TRBD1. Germline loops: CDR1 SNHLY, CDR2 FYNNEI. CDR3 size: 17 residues. V lost 4 bases to trimming and J lost 0 bases; unmatched junction nucleotides: 10.

This clone was observed a few times. The chain links TRBV6-1 to TRBJ1-1, with D maybe TRBD1 (5 bases). Germline V gene data show CDR1 as MNHNS and CDR2 as SASEGT. V was pared by 5 bases and J by 0 bases, with 13 bases between. CDR3 length: 15 amino acids. The CDR3 here is CASSNSRELNTEAFF. As DNA, the CDR3 is TGTGCCAGCAGTAATTCCAGGGAATTGAACACTGAAGCTTTCTTT.

This rearrangement joins TRBV18 to TRBJ1-5, with D hard to call. This CDR3 is built from 15 residues. The V gene lost 2 bases and the J gene lost 0 bases, with 8 bases spanning the gap. Per germline, CDR1 KGHSH and CDR2 LQKENI. In DNA, the CDR3 is TGTGCCAGCTCACCAGGGCCAGTTAGCAATCAGCCCCAGCATTTT. Translating it yields CASSPGPVSNQPQHF.

This rearrangement joins TRBV18 to TRBJ1-4, with 8 bases fitting TRBD1. Germline CDR1 is KGHSH and CDR2 is LQKENI. The ends lost 3 bases at V and 3 bases at J; junction bases unmatched: 3. The CDR3 spans 15 residues. The CDR3 spells CASSPRTGSNEKLFF. CDR3 coding DNA: TGTGCCAGCTCACCGCGGACAGGGTCTAATGAAAAACTGTTTTTT.

There are a few counts of this clone. V gene TRBV7-9 combines with J gene TRBJ1-1; tentatively, D is TRBD1 (6 bases). The CDR3 is made up of 13 amino acids. Germline V gene lookup returns CDR1 SEHNR and CDR2 FQNEAQ (reference sequence). Deletions cut 5 bases from V and 5 bases from J, with 12 bases between. The CDR3 DNA sequence: TGTGCCAGCAGCCTACAGGGTACGACTGAAGCTTTCTTT. This translates into CASSLQGTTEAFF.

The chain is built from TRBV7-3 and TRBJ1-6; 9 nucleotides align to TRBD1. The V segment lost 0 bases and the J segment 7 bases; nucleotides outside the gene matches: 7. CDR3 length: 17 amino acids. Germline V lookup: CDR1 SGHTA, CDR2 FQGTGA. The CDR3 protein is CASSLTMTGGVNSPLHF. CDR3 sequence (DNA): TGTGCCAGCAGCTTAACGATGACAGGGGGTGTGAATTCACCCCTCCACTTT.

The J gene is TRBJ2-1, the V gene TRBV5-1; 11 nucleotides match TRBD2. The length of the CDR3 is 16 residues. The germline CDR1 and CDR2 sequences are SGHRS and YFSETQ. The V and J ends lost 3 bases and 10 bases, in that order; junction bases with no gene match: 12. CDR3: CASSSGTSGRGAEQFF. The CDR3 DNA follows: TGCGCCAGCAGCTCCGGGACTAGCGGAAGGGGCGCCGAGCAGTTCTTC.

This clone was picked up one time. The gene calls are TRBV9 and TRBJ2-2, with D unclear. Germline CDR1 and CDR2: SGDLS and YYNGEE. V shed 0 bases and J shed 1 base, with 7 bases lying between them. The CDR3 has 15 amino acids. The CDR3 loop is CASSVDPMNTGELFF. The CDR3 DNA sequence: TGTGCCAGCAGCGTAGATCCTATGAACACCGGGGAGCTGTTTTTT.

The chain combines TRBV10-1 with TRBJ2-3; TRBD1 is a possible D gene (5 bases). CDR3 size: 12 residues. The V end was cut by 8 bases, the J end by 6 bases, with 12 bases between. Germline CDR1 reads WNHNN; CDR2 reads SYGVQD (reference sequence). The CDR3, as DNA: TGCGCCAGCTCCCAGGGTCCCGATACGCAGTATTTT. As protein: CASSQGPDTQYF.

This clone has only one observation. This rearrangement joins TRBV6-1 to TRBJ2-1, with 7 bases lining up with TRBD1. The ends lost 5 bases at V and 4 bases at J; junction bases unmatched: 5. Germline V gives CDR1 MNHNS, CDR2 SASEGT. The CDR3 extends over 14 amino acids. The CDR3, as DNA: TGTGCCAGCAGTACAGGGGCAGCGTACAATGAGCAGTTCTTC. Encoded protein: CASSTGAAYNEQFF.

The chain has TRBV4-1 and TRBJ2-3; 7 bases line up with TRBD1. V gave up 2 bases and J gave up 4 bases; unmatched junction bases: 9. The CDR3 has 16 amino acids. Germline CDR1 is MGHRA and CDR2 is YSYEKL. The DNA for the CDR3 is TGCGCCAGCAGCCAACCTAGACAGGGAAAAGCAGATACGCAGTATTTT. Encoded protein: CASSQPRQGKADTQYF.

The CDR3 sequence: CASSSQGVNTDTQYF. The CDR3 region has the DNA TGCGCCAGCAGCTCACAGGGAGTCAACACAGATACGCAGTATTTT. J is TRBJ2-3 and V is TRBV5-1; D perhaps matches TRBD1 (6 bases). CDR1 and CDR2 from the germline V gene are SGHRS and YFSETQ. The V and J ends lost 3 bases and 2 bases respectively, with 13 bases between them. The CDR3 sequence is 15 residues long.